Below are 10 T cell receptor beta chains sequenced from a single sample in a study of shared clonotypes between healthy human individuals. The data were produced by immunoSEQ multiplex PCR, yet TCRdb's version contains in-frame clones alone and is incomplete. The sample has 2 million to 2.5 million clones, nearly 97% seen once. Sequences were obtained from naive CD4+ T cells sorted from blood. The subset was: CD45RA+ positively selected. The receptor set was obtained from a man aged 18 to 29 in good health.

The chain employs TRBV7-9 and TRBJ2-7; 8 nucleotides match TRBD1. The CDR3 covers 13 residues. Germline V gene sequence: CDR1 SEHNR, CDR2 FQNEAQ (reference sequence). V trimming: 5 bases; J trimming: 2 bases; junction bases outside the gene matches: 2. The CDR3: CASSRTGTYEQYF. The CDR3 DNA is TGTGCCAGCAGCCGGACAGGGACCTACGAGCAGTACTTC.

V and J are TRBV5-6 and TRBJ1-2; 7 bases map to TRBD1. J gave up 5 bases and V 3 bases, and 1 base lay outside the gene matches. Germline V gene lookup returns CDR1 SGHDT and CDR2 YYEEEE. This CDR3 region has 12 residues. CDR3 sequence: CASSSQGYGYTF. The CDR3, as DNA: TGTGCCAGCAGCTCACAGGGGTATGGCTACACCTTC.

V usage is TRBV2 and J usage is TRBJ1-2; tentative D call: TRBD1 (6 bases). The germline V gene encodes CDR1 SNHLY and CDR2 FYNNEI. The CDR3 loop spans 14 amino acids. V was shortened by 6 bases and J by 0 bases, with 11 bases between the two germline ends. CDR3 amino acids: CASRDRSTNYGYTF. The CDR3 DNA sequence: TGTGCCAGCAGAGACAGGAGTACTAACTATGGCTACACCTTC.

The chain carries TRBV2 and TRBJ1-2, with TRBD1 matching 10 bases. CDR1 SNHLY and CDR2 FYNNEI come from the germline V gene. The ends lost 8 bases at V and 1 base at J; junction bases unmatched: 7. The CDR3 runs 15 residues. In DNA, the CDR3 is TGTGCCAGCGCCGCCAGGACAGGGGGTAACTATGGCTACACCTTC. Translation: CASAARTGGNYGYTF.

The chain links TRBV28 to TRBJ2-7; TRBD2 is a possible D gene (6 bases). Germline V gives CDR1 MDHEN, CDR2 SYDVKM. V was shortened by 3 bases and J by 6 bases, with 15 bases between the two germline ends. This CDR3 region has 14 residues. The CDR3 loop reads CASSLSIAGREQYF. For the CDR3, the DNA is TGTGCCAGCAGTTTGTCTATCGCGGGGCGCGAGCAGTACTTC.

The chain is built from TRBV4-3 and TRBJ2-1; D unclear. Germline CDR1 LGHNA, CDR2 YSLEER. The CDR3 consists of 15 residues. Trimming cost V 1 base and J 0 bases, with 7 bases left between them. CDR3 DNA: TGCGCCAGCAGCCAAGGGCCGAACTCCTACAATGAGCAGTTCTTC. Translating gives CASSQGPNSYNEQFF.

Concerning this clone itself: Different DNA sequences within this sample yield the same CDR3. The chain combines TRBV15 with TRBJ2-5, with unresolved D. V was clipped by 0 bases and J by 4 bases, with 3 bases between them. Germline V gene sequence: CDR1 LNHNV, CDR2 YYDKDF (reference sequence). The CDR3 length is 12 residues. The CDR3 protein is CATSRDRETQYF. In DNA form, the CDR3 reads TGTGCCACCAGCAGAGATCGAGAGACCCAGTACTTC.

The chain joins TRBV19 to TRBJ2-7; D perhaps matches TRBD2 (6 bases). This CDR3 is 12 amino acids long. V lost 6 bases and J 5 bases, leaving 11 bases between the germline ends. CDR1 and CDR2 from the germline V gene are LNHDA and SQIVND (reference sequence). The CDR3 region is CASRSGDHEQYF. The CDR3 nucleotides read TGTGCCAGTAGGTCGGGGGACCACGAGCAGTACTTC.

V and J are TRBV11-3 and TRBJ2-5; weak D call: TRBD2 (5 bases). V was trimmed by 5 bases and J by 5 bases, leaving 18 bases between them. CDR1 is SGHNT, CDR2 YENEEA, per germline. The CDR3 runs 15 residues. The CDR3 region is CASSPSSGVLETQYF. In DNA, the CDR3 is TGTGCCAGCAGCCCGTCGTCCGGGGTCCTCGAGACCCAGTACTTC.

CDR3 residues: CASSFPMGLNEQFF. The CDR3 coding sequence is TGTGCCAGCAGCTTCCCAATGGGGCTCAATGAGCAGTTCTTC. The chain joins TRBV11-2 to TRBJ2-1; the D gene is possibly TRBD1 (5 bases). This CDR3 region has 14 residues. CDR1 is SGHAT and CDR2 is FQNNGV in the germline V gene. V shed 3 bases and J shed 6 bases, with 12 bases lying between them.